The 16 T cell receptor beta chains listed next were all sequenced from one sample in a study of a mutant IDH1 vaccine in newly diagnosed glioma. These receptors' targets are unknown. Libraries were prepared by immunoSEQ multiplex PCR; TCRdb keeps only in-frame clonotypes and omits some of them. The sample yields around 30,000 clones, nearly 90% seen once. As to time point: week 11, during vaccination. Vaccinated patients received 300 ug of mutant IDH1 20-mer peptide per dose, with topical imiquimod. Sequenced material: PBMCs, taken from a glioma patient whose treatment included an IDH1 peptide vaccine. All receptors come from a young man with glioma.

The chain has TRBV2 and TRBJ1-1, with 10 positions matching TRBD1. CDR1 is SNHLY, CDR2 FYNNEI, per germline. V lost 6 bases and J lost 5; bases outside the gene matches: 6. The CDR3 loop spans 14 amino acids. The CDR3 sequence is CASRGQGYRTEAFF. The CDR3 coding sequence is TGTGCCAGCAGGGGACAGGGGTATCGGACTGAAGCTTTCTTT.

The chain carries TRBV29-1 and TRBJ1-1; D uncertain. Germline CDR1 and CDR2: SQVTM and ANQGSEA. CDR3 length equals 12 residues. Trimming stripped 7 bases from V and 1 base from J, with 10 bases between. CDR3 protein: CSGGQSNTEAFF. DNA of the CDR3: TGCAGCGGTGGGCAATCGAACACTGAAGCTTTCTTT.

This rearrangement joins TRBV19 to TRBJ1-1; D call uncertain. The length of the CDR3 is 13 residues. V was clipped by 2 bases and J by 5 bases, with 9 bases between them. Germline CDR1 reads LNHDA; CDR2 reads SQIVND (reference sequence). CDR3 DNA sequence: TGTGCCAGTAGTATAAGCGCGGGGACTGAAGCTTTCTTT. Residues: CASSISAGTEAFF. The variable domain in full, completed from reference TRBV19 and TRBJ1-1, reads DGGITQSPKYLFRKEGQNVTLSCEQNLNHDAMYWYRQDPGQGLRLIYYSQIVNDFQKGDIAEGYSVSREKKESFPLTVTSAQKNPTAFYLCASSISAGTEAFFGQGTRLTVV.

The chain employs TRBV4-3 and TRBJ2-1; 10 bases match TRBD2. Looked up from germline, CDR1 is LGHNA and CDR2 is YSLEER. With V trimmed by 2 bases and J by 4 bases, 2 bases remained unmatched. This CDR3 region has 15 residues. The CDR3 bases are TGCGCCAGCAGCCAACGGACTAGCGGATACAATGAGCAGTTCTTC. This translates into CASSQRTSGYNEQFF.

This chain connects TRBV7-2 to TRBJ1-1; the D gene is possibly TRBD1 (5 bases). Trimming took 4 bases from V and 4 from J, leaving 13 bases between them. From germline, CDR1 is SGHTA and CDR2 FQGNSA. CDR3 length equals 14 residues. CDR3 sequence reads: CASSSDTFGTEAFF. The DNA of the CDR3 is TGTGCCAGCAGCTCGGACACATTCGGCACTGAAGCTTTCTTT.

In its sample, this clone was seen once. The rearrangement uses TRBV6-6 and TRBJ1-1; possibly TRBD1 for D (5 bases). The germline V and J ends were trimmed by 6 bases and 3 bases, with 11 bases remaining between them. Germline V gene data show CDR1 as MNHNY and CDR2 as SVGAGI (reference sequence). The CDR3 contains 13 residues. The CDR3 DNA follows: TGTGCCAGCAGCCAGGGATGGGACACTGAAGCTTTCTTT. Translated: CASSQGWDTEAFF.

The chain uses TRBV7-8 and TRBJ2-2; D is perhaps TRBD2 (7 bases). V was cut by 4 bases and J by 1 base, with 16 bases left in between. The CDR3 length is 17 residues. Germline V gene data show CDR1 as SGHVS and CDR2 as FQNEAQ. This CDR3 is CASSYPSGTKNTGELFF. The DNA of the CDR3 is TGTGCCAGCAGCTACCCGAGCGGGACAAAGAACACCGGGGAGCTGTTTTTT.

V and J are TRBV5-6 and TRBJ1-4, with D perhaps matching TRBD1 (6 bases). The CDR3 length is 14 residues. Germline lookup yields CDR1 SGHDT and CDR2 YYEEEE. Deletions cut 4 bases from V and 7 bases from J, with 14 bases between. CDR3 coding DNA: TGTGCCAGCAGCGCCCGGGACACTGCTGAAAAACTGTTTTTT. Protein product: CASSARDTAEKLFF.

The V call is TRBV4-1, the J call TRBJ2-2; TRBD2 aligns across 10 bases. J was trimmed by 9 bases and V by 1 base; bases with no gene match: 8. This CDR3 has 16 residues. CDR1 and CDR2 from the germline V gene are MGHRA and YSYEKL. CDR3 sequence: CASSQGESGRARELFF. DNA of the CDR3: TGCGCCAGCAGCCAAGGGGAGAGCGGGAGGGCCCGGGAGCTGTTTTTT.

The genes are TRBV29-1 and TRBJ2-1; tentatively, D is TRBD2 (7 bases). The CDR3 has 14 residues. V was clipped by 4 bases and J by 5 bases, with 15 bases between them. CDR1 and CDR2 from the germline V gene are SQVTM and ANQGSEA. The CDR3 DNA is TGCAGCGTTGCGGGGGGCGATACGGACAATGAGCAGTTCTTC. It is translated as CSVAGGDTDNEQFF.

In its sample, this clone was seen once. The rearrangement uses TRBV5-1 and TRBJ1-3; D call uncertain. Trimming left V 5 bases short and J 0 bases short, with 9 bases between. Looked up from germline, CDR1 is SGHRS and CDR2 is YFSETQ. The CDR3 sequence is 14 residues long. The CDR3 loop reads CASRIGSSGNTIYF. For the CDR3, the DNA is TGCGCCAGCAGAATAGGGAGCTCTGGAAACACCATATATTTT. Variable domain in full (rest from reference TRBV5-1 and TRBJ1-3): KAGVTQTPRYLIKTRGQQVTLSCSPISGHRSVSWYQQTPGQGLQFLFEYFSETQRNKGNFPGRFSGRQFSNSRSEMNVSTLELGDSALYLCASRIGSSGNTIYFGEGSWLTVV.

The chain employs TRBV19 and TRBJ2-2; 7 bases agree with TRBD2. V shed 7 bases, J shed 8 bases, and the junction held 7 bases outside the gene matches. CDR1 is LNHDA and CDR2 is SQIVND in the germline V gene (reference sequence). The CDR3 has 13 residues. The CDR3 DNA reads TGTGCCAGTACTGGGCTAGCGGAGGGGGAGCTGTTTTTT. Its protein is CASTGLAEGELFF.

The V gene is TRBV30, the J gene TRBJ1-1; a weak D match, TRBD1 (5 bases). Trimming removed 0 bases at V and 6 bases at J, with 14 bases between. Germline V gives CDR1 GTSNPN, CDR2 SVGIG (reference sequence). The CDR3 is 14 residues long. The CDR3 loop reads CAWSVGPGVAEAFF. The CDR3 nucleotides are TGTGCCTGGAGTGTCGGGCCGGGGGTGGCTGAAGCTTTCTTT.

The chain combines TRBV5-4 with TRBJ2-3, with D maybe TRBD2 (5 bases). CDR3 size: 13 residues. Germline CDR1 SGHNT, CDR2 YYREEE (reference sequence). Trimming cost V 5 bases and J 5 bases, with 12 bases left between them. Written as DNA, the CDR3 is TGTGCCAGCAGACGGACTGCGGAAGATACGCAGTATTTT. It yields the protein CASRRTAEDTQYF. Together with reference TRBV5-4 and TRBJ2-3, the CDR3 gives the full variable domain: ETGVTQSPTHLIKTRGQQVTLRCSSQSGHNTVSWYQQALGQGPQFIFQYYREEENGRGNFPPRFSGLQFPNYSSELNVNALELDDSALYLCASRRTAEDTQYFGPGTRLTVL.

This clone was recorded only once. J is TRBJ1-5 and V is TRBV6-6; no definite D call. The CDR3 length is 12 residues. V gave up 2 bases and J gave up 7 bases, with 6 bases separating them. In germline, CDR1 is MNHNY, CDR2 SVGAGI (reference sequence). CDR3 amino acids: CASSYGRQPQHF. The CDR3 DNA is TGTGCCAGCAGTTACGGGAGGCAGCCCCAGCATTTT.

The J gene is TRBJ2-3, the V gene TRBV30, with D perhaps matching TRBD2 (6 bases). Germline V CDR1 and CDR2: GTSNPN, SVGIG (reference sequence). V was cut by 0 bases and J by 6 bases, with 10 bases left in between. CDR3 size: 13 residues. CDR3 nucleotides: TGTGCCTGGAGTGTCCGGGAGCGGGATACGCAGTATTTT. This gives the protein CAWSVRERDTQYF.